This T cell receptor beta chain was found in a study of beta chain features in type 1 diabetes. Reverse transcribing all isolated RNA meant expressed TCRB transcripts were sequenced. Sequencing was performed with immunoSEQ multiplex PCR; in TCRdb, only in-frame clones are kept and a portion is missing. The sample contains about 260,000 clones, more than 65% of which appear only once. Trimming pared 4 bases from V and 2 bases from J, leaving 9 bases between. Germline-derived CDR1 and CDR2 are GTSNPN and SVGIG (reference sequence). This CDR3 contains 13 residues. V is TRBV30 and J is TRBJ1-3; maybe TRBD1 (5 bases). Sequencing was done on a sample of naive CD4+ T cells from blood. The clonotype comes from a man aged 25-45 years in good health. This CDR3 is CAWTRDPGNTIYF. The CDR3 DNA reads TGTGCCTGGACCAGGGACCCTGGAAACACCATATATTTT.